The T cell receptor (beta chain) described here comes from a study of Ad26.COV2.S vaccination and SARS-CoV-2 variants. Study summary: Participants got Ad26.COV2.S intramuscularly, once or twice 56 days apart.

As for treatment: around 19 received Ad26.COV2.S at low or high dose, single or two shots; 5 received placebo; per-sample allocation not given. Samples came from day 63 after the first vaccine or placebo injection. Repertoires were generated with immunoSEQ multiplex PCR, while TCRdb's copy carries only in-frame clones and drops some. This sample has approximately 350,000 clones, with roughly 80% found just once. The CDR3 is made up of 17 amino acids. Germline loops: CDR1 LGHNA, CDR2 YSLEER. The J segment lost 3 bases and the V segment lost 0 bases, leaving 6 bases of the junction unmatched. The sample in question was peripheral blood, obtained in a trial of Ad26.COV2.S vaccine versus placebo. The TCR was taken from a person between 18 and 65 years old who received the Ad26.COV2.S COVID-19 vaccine or a placebo. The chain combines TRBV4-3 with TRBJ2-3; 10 bases fit TRBD2. CDR3 DNA: TGCGCCAGCAGCCAAGACCCTCTAGCGGGGGCAACAGATACGCAGTATTTT. Translated: CASSQDPLAGATDTQYF.